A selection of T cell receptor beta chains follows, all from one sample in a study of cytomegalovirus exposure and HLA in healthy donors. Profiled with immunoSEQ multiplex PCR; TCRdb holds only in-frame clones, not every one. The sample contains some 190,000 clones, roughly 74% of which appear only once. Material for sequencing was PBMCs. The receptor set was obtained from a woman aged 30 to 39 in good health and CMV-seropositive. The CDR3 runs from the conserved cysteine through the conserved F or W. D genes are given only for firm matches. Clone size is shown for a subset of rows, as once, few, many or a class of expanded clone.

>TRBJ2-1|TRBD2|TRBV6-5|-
CASSSSGVYNEQFF
TGTGCCAGCAGTTCTAGCGGGGTTTACAATGAGCAGTTCTTC
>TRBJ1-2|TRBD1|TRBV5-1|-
CASSSNTGGAGYTF
TGCGCCAGCAGTAGCAATACAGGGGGTGCTGGCTACACCTTC
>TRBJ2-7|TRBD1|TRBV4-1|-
CASSQEDRQGAYEQYF
TGCGCCAGCAGCCAAGAGGATAGGCAGGGGGCCTACGAGCAGTACTTC
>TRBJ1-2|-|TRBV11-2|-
CASSLAGDYGYTF
TGTGCCAGCAGCTTAGCAGGCGACTATGGCTACACCTTC
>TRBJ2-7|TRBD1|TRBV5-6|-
CASSPGTGSGEQYF
TGTGCCAGCAGCCCGGGGACAGGGTCGGGCGAGCAGTACTTC
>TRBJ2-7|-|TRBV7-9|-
CASRLDGGGAYEQYF
TGTGCCAGCAGACTAGACGGCGGCGGGGCCTACGAGCAGTACTTC
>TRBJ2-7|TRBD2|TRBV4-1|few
CASSRTSGGIYEQYF
TGCGCCAGCAGCCGAACTAGCGGGGGGATCTACGAGCAGTACTTC
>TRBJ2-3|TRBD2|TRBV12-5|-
CASALSGRAADTQYF
TGTGCTAGTGCCCTCAGCGGGAGGGCCGCAGATACGCAGTATTTT
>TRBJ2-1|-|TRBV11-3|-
CASSTRIPPFGEQFF
TGTGCCAGCTCGACGAGGATCCCTCCCTTCGGTGAGCAGTTCTTC
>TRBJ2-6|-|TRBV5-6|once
CASSPNPSRVSGANVLTF
TGTGCCAGCAGCCCCAACCCGTCCAGGGTCTCTGGGGCCAACGTCCTGACTTTC
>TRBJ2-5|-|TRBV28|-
CASSPFSPQETQYF
TGTGCCAGCAGCCCCTTTAGCCCCCAAGAGACCCAGTACTTC
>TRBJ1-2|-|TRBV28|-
CASSLWPHRGYTF
TGTGCCAGCAGTTTATGGCCCCATCGGGGCTACACCTTC
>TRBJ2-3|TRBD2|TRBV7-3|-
CASSGGRGDTQYF
TGTGCCAGCAGTGGCGGGAGGGGGGATACGCAGTATTTT
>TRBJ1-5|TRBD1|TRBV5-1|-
CASSLGGPGQEFPQHF
TGCGCCAGCAGCTTGGGGGGCCCGGGACAGGAGTTTCCCCAGCATTTT
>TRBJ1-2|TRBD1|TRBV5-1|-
CASSPDRGGDCTF
TGCGCCAGCAGCCCGGACAGGGGGGGGGACTGCACCTTC
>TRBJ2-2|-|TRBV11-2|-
CASSLDRGLLGGELFF
TGTGCCAGCAGCTTAGATAGGGGACTCCTGGGCGGGGAGCTGTTTTTT
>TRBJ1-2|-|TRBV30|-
CAWSPQTRGYTF
TGTGCCTGGAGTCCCCAGACTCGGGGCTACACCTTC
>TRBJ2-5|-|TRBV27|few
CASRTTGFQETQYF
TGTGCCAGCAGGACCACAGGCTTCCAAGAGACCCAGTACTTC
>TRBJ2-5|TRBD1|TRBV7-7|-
CASRPTGAETQYF
TGTGCTAGCAGACCAACAGGGGCAGAGACCCAGTACTTC
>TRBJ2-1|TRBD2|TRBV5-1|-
CASSGQTSGSGNEQFF
TGCGCCAGCAGCGGACAAACTAGCGGGAGTGGTAATGAGCAGTTCTTC
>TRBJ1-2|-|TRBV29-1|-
CSVYSGVTNYGYTF
TGCAGCGTTTATTCAGGGGTCACTAACTATGGCTACACCTTC
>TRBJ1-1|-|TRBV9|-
CASSVDQGATEAFF
TGTGCCAGCAGCGTAGACCAAGGGGCCACTGAAGCTTTCTTT